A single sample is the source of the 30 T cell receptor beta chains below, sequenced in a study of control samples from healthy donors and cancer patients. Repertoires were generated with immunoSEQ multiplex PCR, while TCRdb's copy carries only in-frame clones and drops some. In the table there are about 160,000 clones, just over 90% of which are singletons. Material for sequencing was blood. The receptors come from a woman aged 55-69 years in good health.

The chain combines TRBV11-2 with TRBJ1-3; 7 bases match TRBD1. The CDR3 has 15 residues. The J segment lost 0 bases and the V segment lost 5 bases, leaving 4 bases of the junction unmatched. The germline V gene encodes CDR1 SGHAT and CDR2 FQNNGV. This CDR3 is CASSLQGFSGNTIYF. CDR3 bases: TGTGCCAGCAGCCTACAGGGGTTCTCTGGAAACACCATATATTTT. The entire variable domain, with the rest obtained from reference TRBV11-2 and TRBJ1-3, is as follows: EAGVAQSPRYKIIEKRQSVAFWCNPISGHATLYWYQQILGQGPKLLIQFQNNGVVDDSQLPKDRFSAERLKGVDSTLKIQPAKLEDSAVYLCASSLQGFSGNTIYFGEGSWLTVV.

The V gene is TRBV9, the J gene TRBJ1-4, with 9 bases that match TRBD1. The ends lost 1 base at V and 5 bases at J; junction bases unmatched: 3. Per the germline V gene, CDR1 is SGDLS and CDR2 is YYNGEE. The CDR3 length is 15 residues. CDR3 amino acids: CASSVRDRGNEKLFF. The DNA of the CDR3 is TGTGCCAGCAGCGTAAGAGACAGGGGGAATGAAAAACTGTTTTTT.

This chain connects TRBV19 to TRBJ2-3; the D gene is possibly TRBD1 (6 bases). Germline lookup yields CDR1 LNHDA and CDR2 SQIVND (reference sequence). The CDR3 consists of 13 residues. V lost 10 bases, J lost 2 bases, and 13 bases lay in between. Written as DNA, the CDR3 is TGTGCCACCTTCGGACAGAACACAGATACGCAGTATTTT. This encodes CATFGQNTDTQYF.

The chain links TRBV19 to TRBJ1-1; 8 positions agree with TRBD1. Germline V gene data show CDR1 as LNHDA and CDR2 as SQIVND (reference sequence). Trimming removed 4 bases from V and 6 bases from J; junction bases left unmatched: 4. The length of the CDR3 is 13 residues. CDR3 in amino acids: CASSTEQGAEAFF. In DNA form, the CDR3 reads TGTGCCAGTAGTACCGAACAGGGGGCTGAAGCTTTCTTT.

CDR3 nucleotides: TGCGCCAGCAGCTTGGCAGGAGGGGACACTGAAGCTTTCTTT. This encodes CASSLAGGDTEAFF. The V call is TRBV5-1, the J call TRBJ1-1; perhaps TRBD1 as D (5 bases). The germline CDR1 and CDR2 sequences are SGHRS and YFSETQ. The CDR3 sequence is 14 residues long. V was clipped by 0 bases and J by 3 bases, with 9 bases between them.

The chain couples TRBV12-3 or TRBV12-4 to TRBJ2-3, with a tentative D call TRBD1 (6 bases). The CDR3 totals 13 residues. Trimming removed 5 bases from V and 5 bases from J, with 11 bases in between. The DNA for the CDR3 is TGTGCCAGCAGTACAGGGAGACGAGATACGCAGTATTTT. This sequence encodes CASSTGRRDTQYF.

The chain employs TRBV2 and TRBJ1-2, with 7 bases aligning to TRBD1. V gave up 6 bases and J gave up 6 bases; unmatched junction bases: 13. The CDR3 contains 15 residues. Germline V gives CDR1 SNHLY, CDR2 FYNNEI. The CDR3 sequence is CASRVQQGLSNGYTF. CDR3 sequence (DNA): TGTGCCAGCAGGGTCCAACAGGGGCTTAGTAATGGCTACACCTTC.

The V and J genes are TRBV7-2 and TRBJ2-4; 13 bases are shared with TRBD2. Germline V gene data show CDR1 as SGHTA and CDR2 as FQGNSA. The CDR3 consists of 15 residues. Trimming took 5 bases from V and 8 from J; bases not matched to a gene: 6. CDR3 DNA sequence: TGTGCCAGCAGCCCGACTAGCGGGGGGAGGTACATTCAGTACTTC. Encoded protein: CASSPTSGGRYIQYF.

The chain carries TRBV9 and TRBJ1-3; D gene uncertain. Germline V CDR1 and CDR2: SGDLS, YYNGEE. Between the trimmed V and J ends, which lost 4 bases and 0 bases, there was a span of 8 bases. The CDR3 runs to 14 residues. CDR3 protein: CASSPAGSGNTIYF. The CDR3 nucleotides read TGTGCCAGCAGCCCGGCGGGCTCTGGAAACACCATATATTTT.

The CDR3 nucleotides read TGTGCCATTAAAGAGGGGAACCGCTTCACCCTCCACTTT. Encoded protein: CAIKEGNRFTLHF. V gene TRBV2 combines with J gene TRBJ1-6, with D maybe TRBD1 (5 bases). Per germline, CDR1 SNHLY and CDR2 FYNNEI. The CDR3 extends over 13 amino acids. V shed 10 bases and J shed 14 bases, with 21 bases lying between them.

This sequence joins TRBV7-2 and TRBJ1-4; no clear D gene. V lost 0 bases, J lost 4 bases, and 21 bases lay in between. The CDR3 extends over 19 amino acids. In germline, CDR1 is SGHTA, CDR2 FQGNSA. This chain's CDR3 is CASSLATSVFGRNNEKLFF. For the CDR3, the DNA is TGTGCCAGCAGCTTAGCGACTAGTGTATTTGGGCGTAATAATGAAAAACTGTTTTTT.

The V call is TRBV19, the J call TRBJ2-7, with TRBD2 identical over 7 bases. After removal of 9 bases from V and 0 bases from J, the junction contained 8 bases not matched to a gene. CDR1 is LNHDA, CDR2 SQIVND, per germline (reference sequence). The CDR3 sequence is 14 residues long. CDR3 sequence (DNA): TGTGCCAGCTCGGGGGGAGGAAGCTCCTACGAGCAGTACTTC. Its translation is CASSGGGSSYEQYF.

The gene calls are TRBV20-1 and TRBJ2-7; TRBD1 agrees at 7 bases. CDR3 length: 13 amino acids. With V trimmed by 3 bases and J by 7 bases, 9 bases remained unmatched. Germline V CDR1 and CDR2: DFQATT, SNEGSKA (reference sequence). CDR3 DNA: TGCAGTGCTAGTGAGGGGGCGCGTAAGGAGCAGTACTTC. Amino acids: CSASEGARKEQYF.

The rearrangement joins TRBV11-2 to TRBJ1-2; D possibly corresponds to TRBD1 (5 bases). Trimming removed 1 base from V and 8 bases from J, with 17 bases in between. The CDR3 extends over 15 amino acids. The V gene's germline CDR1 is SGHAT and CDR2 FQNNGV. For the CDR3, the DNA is TGTGCCAGCAGCTTAGCCCCCAGGGATTCTGGCGGCTACACCTTC. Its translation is CASSLAPRDSGGYTF.

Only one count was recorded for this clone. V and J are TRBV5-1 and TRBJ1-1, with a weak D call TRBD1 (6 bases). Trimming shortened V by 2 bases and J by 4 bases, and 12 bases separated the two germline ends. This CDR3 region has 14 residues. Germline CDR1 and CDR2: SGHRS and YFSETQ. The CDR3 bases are TGCGCCAGCAGCTTACAGGGAGACGGCACTGAAGCTTTCTTT. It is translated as CASSLQGDGTEAFF.

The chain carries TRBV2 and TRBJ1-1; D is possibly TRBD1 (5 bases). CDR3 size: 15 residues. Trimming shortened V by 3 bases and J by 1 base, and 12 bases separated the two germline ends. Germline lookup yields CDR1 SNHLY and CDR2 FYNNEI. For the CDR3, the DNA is TGTGCCAGCAGTGATCGGGGACTGGGGAACACTGAAGCTTTCTTT. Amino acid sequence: CASSDRGLGNTEAFF.

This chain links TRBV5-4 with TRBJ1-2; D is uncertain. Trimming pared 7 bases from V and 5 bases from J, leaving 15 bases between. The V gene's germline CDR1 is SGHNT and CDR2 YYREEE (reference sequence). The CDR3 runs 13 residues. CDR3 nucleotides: TGTGCCAGCGTCCCATTAGGGAGGTATGGCTACACCTTC. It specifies CASVPLGRYGYTF.

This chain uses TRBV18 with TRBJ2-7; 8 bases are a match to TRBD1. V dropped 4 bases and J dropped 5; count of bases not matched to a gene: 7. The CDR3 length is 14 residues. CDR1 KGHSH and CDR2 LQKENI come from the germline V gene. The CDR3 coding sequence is TGTGCCAGCTCACTTCACAGGGGGGACGACGAGCAGTACTTC. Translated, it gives CASSLHRGDDEQYF.

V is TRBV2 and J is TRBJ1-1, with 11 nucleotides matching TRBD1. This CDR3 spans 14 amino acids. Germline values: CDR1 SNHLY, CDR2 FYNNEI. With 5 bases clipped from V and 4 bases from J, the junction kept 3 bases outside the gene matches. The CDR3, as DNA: TGTGCCAGCAGTATCGGACAGGGGGCCACTGAAGCTTTCTTT. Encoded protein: CASSIGQGATEAFF.

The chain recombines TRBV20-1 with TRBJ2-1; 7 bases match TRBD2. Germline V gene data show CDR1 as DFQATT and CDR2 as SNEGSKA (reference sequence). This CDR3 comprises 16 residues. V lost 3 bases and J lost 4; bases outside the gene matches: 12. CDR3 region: CSASLGGGGDYNEQFF. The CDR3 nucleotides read TGCAGTGCTAGTTTGGGTGGGGGAGGGGATTACAATGAGCAGTTCTTC.

The CDR3 sequence: CASSYSLWGLDTQYF. The DNA of the CDR3 is TGTGCCAGCAGTTACTCGCTTTGGGGCCTAGATACGCAGTATTTT. The chain carries TRBV6-2 or TRBV6-3 and TRBJ2-3; D is possibly TRBD1 (5 bases). The CDR3 length is 15 residues. Germline V gives CDR1 MNHEY, CDR2 SVGEGT. The V end was cut by 0 bases, the J end by 5 bases, with 12 bases between.

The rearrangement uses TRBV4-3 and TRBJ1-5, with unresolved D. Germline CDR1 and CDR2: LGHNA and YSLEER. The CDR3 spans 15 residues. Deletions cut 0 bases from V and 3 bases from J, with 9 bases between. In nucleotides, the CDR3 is TGCGCCAGCAGCCAAGATCGGGATGTCAATCAGCCCCAGCATTTT. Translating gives CASSQDRDVNQPQHF.

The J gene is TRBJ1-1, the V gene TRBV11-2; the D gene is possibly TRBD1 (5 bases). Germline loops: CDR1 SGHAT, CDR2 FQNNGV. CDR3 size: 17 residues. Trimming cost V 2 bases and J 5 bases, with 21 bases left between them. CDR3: CASSLQGQGMYTTEAFF. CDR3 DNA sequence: TGTGCCAGCAGCTTACAGGGTCAAGGGATGTATACTACTGAAGCTTTCTTT.

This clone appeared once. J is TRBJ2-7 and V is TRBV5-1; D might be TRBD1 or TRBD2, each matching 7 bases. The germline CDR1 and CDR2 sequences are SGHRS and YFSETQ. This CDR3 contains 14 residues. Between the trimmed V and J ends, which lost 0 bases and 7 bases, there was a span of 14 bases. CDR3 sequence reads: CASSLVGGTAEQYF. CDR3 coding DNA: TGCGCCAGCAGCTTGGTGGGGGGGACAGCTGAGCAGTACTTC.

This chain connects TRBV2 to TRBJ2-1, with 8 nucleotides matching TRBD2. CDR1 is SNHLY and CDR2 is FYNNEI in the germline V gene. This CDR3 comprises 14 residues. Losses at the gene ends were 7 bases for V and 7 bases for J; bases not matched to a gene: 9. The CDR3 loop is CASTGSGGSNEQFF. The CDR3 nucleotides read TGTGCCAGCACCGGGAGCGGGGGAAGTAATGAGCAGTTCTTC.

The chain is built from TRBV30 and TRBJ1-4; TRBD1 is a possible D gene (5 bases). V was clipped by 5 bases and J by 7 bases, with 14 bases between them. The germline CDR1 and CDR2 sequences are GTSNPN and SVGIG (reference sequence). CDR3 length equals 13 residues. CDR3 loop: CAWLDSGPEKLFF. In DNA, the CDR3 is TGTGCCTGGTTGGATTCGGGGCCTGAAAAACTGTTTTTT.

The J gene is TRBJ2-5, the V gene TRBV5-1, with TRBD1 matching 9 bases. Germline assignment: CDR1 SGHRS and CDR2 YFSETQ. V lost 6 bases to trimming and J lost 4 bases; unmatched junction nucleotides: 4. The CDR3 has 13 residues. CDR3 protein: CASTRDRVETQYF. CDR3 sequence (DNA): TGCGCCAGCACCAGGGACAGGGTAGAGACCCAGTACTTC.

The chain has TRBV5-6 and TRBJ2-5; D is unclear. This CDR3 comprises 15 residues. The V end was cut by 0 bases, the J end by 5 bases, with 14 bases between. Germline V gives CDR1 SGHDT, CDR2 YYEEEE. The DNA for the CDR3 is TGTGCCAGCAGCTTGGCCAGGAATCCGGAGGAGACCCAGTACTTC. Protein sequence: CASSLARNPEETQYF.

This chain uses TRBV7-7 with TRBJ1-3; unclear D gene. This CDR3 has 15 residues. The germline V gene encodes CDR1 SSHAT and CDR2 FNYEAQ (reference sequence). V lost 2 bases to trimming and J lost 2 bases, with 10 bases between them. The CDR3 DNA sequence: TGTGCCAGCAGCTTATCCTTGAACACTGGAAACACCATATATTTT. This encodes CASSLSLNTGNTIYF.

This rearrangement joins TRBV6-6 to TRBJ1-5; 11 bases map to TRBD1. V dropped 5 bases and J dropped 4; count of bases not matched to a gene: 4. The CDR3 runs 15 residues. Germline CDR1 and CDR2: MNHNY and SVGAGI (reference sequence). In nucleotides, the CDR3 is TGTGCCAGCAGTGGGACAGGGGGATTTAATCAGCCCCAGCATTTT. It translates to CASSGTGGFNQPQHF.